A selection of T cell receptor beta chains follows, all from one sample in a study of cytomegalovirus exposure and HLA in healthy donors. The assay was immunoSEQ multiplex PCR, and TCRdb's table has in-frame clones only and misses some. The profile shows 190,000 or so clones, around 81% of them singletons. Sequencing was carried out using PBMCs. Every receptor here comes from a woman younger than 30 in good health and CMV-seropositive. Both conserved end residues are part of each CDR3. D genes are given only for firm matches. Size values are once, few and many counts, or a class for expanded clones, and some rows have none.

clone_size	j_call	v_call	d_call	cdr3_length	cdr3_nt	cdr3_aa
many	TRBJ2-5	TRBV6-1	TRBD2	14	TGTGCCAGCAGCCCGGGACTAGTCCTGGAGACCCAGTACTTC	CASSPGLVLETQYF
-	TRBJ2-7	TRBV4-1	TRBD2	16	TGCGCCAGCAGCCAAGATTTTAAGCGGGGAGTATACGAGCAGTACTTC	CASSQDFKRGVYEQYF
once	TRBJ2-7	TRBV18	-	14	TGTGCCAGCTCAGGTCTTGACAGCTCCTACGAGCAGTACTTC	CASSGLDSSYEQYF
-	TRBJ1-3	TRBV27	TRBD1	18	TGTGCCAGCAGTGACCTACCCGGGACAGGGGGGTCTGGAAACACCATATATTTT	CASSDLPGTGGSGNTIYF
-	TRBJ1-2	TRBV19	-	13	TGTGCCAGTAGTCAGGCACAGAACTATGGCTACACCTTC	CASSQAQNYGYTF
-	TRBJ1-1	TRBV15	TRBD1	15	TGTGCCACCAGCCAGGGGGGACAGGGGGCGTCTGAAGCTTTCTTT	CATSQGGQGASEAFF
few	TRBJ2-2	TRBV7-7	TRBD1	15	TGTGCCAGCAGCCCAGATTACGGACAGGCCGGGGAGCTGTTTTTT	CASSPDYGQAGELFF
-	TRBJ1-3	TRBV5-4	-	15	TGTGCCAGCAGAATCCAGAACCGCTCTGGAAACACCATATATTTT	CASRIQNRSGNTIYF
-	TRBJ2-6	TRBV6-1	-	14	TGTGCCAGCAATCCGGTATCTGGGGCCAACGTCCTGACTTTC	CASNPVSGANVLTF
-	TRBJ1-3	TRBV7-2	-	16	TGTGCCAGCAGCCGAAACCCCGTGGCTTCTGGAAACACCATATATTTT	CASSRNPVASGNTIYF
-	TRBJ1-6	TRBV19	-	14	TGTGCCAGTAGACCCAGGACAGAGTATTCACCCCTCCACTTT	CASRPRTEYSPLHF
-	TRBJ1-4	TRBV5-1	TRBD1	15	TGCGCCAGCAGCTTGGGGACAGGGCCCAATGAAAAACTGTTTTTT	CASSLGTGPNEKLFF
-	TRBJ1-1	TRBV2	-	14	TGTGCCAGCAGTGGATCCCGACAGAACACTGAAGCTTTCTTT	CASSGSRQNTEAFF
-	TRBJ1-5	TRBV6-1	-	15	TGTGCCAGCAGTAACCCCCAGGGGAGGGAACAGCCCCAGCATTTT	CASSNPQGREQPQHF
-	TRBJ2-4	TRBV7-3	TRBD2	17	TGTGCCAGCAGCTTACGACTAGCGGGGGCCTTCGGAAACATTCAGTACTTC	CASSLRLAGAFGNIQYF
-	TRBJ2-6	TRBV11-2	TRBD2	18	TGTGCCAGCAGCTTAGTCTCTAGCGGGGTTTCGGGGGCCAACGTCCTGACTTTC	CASSLVSSGVSGANVLTF
-	TRBJ1-4	TRBV7-9	TRBD1	14	TGTGCCAGCAGCCTGGGACAGGGGAATGAAAAACTGTTTTTT	CASSLGQGNEKLFF
many	TRBJ1-2	TRBV6-1	-	11	TGTGCCAGCAGTCAGGGGTTAGGCTACACCTTC	CASSQGLGYTF
-	TRBJ2-2	TRBV7-2	-	12	TGTGCCAGCAGCACGGGGTACGGGGAGCTGTTTTTT	CASSTGYGELFF
-	TRBJ1-6	TRBV4-2	TRBD1	15	TGTGCCAGCAGAACCCGACAGGGGCAGGGTTCACCCCTCCACTTT	CASRTRQGQGSPLHF
-	TRBJ2-3	TRBV7-9	-	15	TGTGCCAGCAGCCTGCTGACAGGTAACACAGATACGCAGTATTTT	CASSLLTGNTDTQYF
few	TRBJ1-1	TRBV7-2	-	12	TGTGCCAGCAGCTTACAACGGGGTGAAGCTTTCTTT	CASSLQRGEAFF
once	TRBJ1-2	TRBV27	-	15	TGTGCCAGCAGTTTTATGGGGGGACCCACCTATGGCTACACCTTC	CASSFMGGPTYGYTF
-	TRBJ1-6	TRBV7-8	-	16	TGTGCCAGCAGCGCTTCCAGGATCCTTAACAATTCACCCCTCCACTTT	CASSASRILNNSPLHF
once	TRBJ1-2	TRBV4-1	-	15	TGCGCCAGCAGCCAAGAAGGGGCAGCTAACTATGGCTACACCTTC	CASSQEGAANYGYTF
-	TRBJ1-2	TRBV5-6	TRBD1	14	TGTGCCAGCAGCTCACACAGGGGTCCCTATGGCTACACCTTC	CASSSHRGPYGYTF
-	TRBJ1-6	TRBV18	-	17	TGTGCCAGCTCACCACAATCGCCGAAAGCCTCCAATTCACCCCTCCACTTT	CASSPQSPKASNSPLHF
-	TRBJ1-1	TRBV7-6	-	16	TGTGCCAGCAGCTCCCCCTGGGCAGGGGTGAACACTGAAGCTTTCTTT	CASSSPWAGVNTEAFF
-	TRBJ1-2	TRBV6-5	-	15	TGTGCCAGCAGTACCGGGGGGGTCTCCCGCTATGGCTACACCTTC	CASSTGGVSRYGYTF
-	TRBJ2-5	TRBV7-3	-	14	TGTGCCAGCAGCGAGGGGGGGCTACAAGAGACCCAGTACTTC	CASSEGGLQETQYF
-	TRBJ2-2	TRBV7-2	-	13	TGTGCCAGCAGCCGGGATGACACCGGGGAGCTGTTTTTT	CASSRDDTGELFF
-	TRBJ1-5	TRBV7-8	-	12	TGTGCCAGCAGCTTACAGAATCAGCCCCAGCATTTT	CASSLQNQPQHF
-	TRBJ2-1	TRBV29-1	TRBD1	14	TGCAGCGTTGACTGGGGACAGGGGGCCGTTGAGCAGTTCTTC	CSVDWGQGAVEQFF
-	TRBJ1-4	TRBV2	-	12	TGTGCCAGCCGTCAGGGTAATGAAAAACTGTTTTTT	CASRQGNEKLFF
-	TRBJ1-1	TRBV27	TRBD1	14	TGTGCCAGCAGTAGGGGACAGAGGAACACTGAAGCTTTCTTT	CASSRGQRNTEAFF
-	TRBJ2-5	TRBV12-5	TRBD2	13	TGTGCTACCACAGCGGGGAGCCAAGAGACCCAGTACTTC	CATTAGSQETQYF
-	TRBJ2-1	TRBV10-3	-	14	TGTGCCATCAGTGAGGGGGGCGGGTACAATGAGCAGTTCTTC	CAISEGGGYNEQFF
-	TRBJ2-7	TRBV19	-	16	TGTGCCAGTAGTACCGGTAGTCAGGTTGGGCCCTACGAGCAGTACTTC	CASSTGSQVGPYEQYF
-	TRBJ2-1	TRBV7-8	-	13	TGTGCCAGCAGCTTAGGTTCGTCAGTCCAGCAGTTCTTC	CASSLGSSVQQFF
-	TRBJ2-2	TRBV5-8	-	16	TGTGCCAGCAGCGGATGGGGTCGGACAGCCACCGGGGAGCTGTTTTTT	CASSGWGRTATGELFF
few	TRBJ1-6	TRBV5-5	-	17	TGTGCCAGCAGCACGGCGGTGGGGCGTTCAGTGGGGTCACCCCTCCACTTT	CASSTAVGRSVGSPLHF
-	TRBJ2-7	TRBV10-3	TRBD1	16	TGTGCCATCAGCCCGTTAGCCAATCCGGCAGGGGGCGAGCAGTACTTC	CAISPLANPAGGEQYF
once	TRBJ2-1	TRBV13	-	16	TGTGCCAGCAGCTTAGCCGCAGGCCCTACCTACAATGAGCAGTTCTTC	CASSLAAGPTYNEQFF